This note documents a single T cell receptor beta chain sequence. No antigen is known for it. The data belong to a study of cytomegalovirus exposure and HLA in healthy donors. Background on the study: Around 200 million T cells yielded some 100 million unique TCR beta sequences, as an earlier analysis found. General observations from the study: CMV serostatus alone was available as immune exposure information.

Trimming at V came to 4 bases and at J to 3 bases, leaving 9 bases not matched to a gene. CDR3 length: 15 residues. Germline assignment: CDR1 MNHEY and CDR2 SVGAGI. Both 60 Vbeta primers and 13 Jbeta primers went into the PCR. Clones were read by immunoSEQ multiplex PCR, and TCRdb kept only the in-frame ones, dropping some. The sample has around 120,000 clones, 75% to 85% seen once. This receptor was taken from a man between 50 and 59 years old in good health and CMV-seronegative. The rearrangement links TRBV6-5 to TRBJ2-7; 7 bases line up with TRBD1. The source material was PBMCs. CDR3 sequence reads: CASSFRDRSYYEQYF. Here the CDR3 DNA reads TGTGCCAGCAGTTTCCGGGACAGATCCTACTACGAGCAGTACTTC.